These 10 T cell receptor beta chains originate from one sample sequenced in a study of a mutant IDH1 vaccine in newly diagnosed glioma. Profiling relied on immunoSEQ multiplex PCR, and the TCRdb table lists in-frame clones only, not all of them. The sample comprises some 33,000 clones, 79% of which are singletons, and roughly 8.8% rests with the top ten. As to time point: week 35, safety follow-up. Each vaccine dose was 300 ug of mutant IDH1 20-mer peptide, with topical imiquimod. These TCRs' antigens remain unknown. Material: PBMCs, obtained from a glioma patient whose treatment included an IDH1 peptide vaccine. Every receptor here comes from a woman in her 30s with glioma. Some clones in this sample may be carry-over from other donors' samples.

This chain links TRBV5-6 with TRBJ2-1; D gene uncertain. The CDR3 spans 13 residues. The germline V and J ends were trimmed by 0 bases and 7 bases, with 8 bases remaining between them. CDR1 and CDR2 (germline): SGHDT, YYEEEE. CDR3: CASSLALWNEQFF. The CDR3 DNA is TGTGCCAGCAGCTTGGCCTTATGGAATGAGCAGTTCTTC. Together with reference TRBV5-6 and TRBJ2-1, the CDR3 gives the full variable domain: DAGVTQSPTHLIKTRGQQVTLRCSPKSGHDTVSWYQQALGQGPQFIFQYYEEEERQRGNFPDRFSGHQFPNYSSELNVNALLLGDSALYLCASSLALWNEQFFGPGTRLTVL.

The chain employs TRBV5-3 and TRBJ1-5; 9 bases are a match to TRBD1. TRBV5-3 qualifies as an ORF whose function is uncertain. Losses at the gene ends were 5 bases for V and 2 bases for J; bases not matched to a gene: 17. This CDR3 is 19 amino acids long. The CDR3 nucleotides are TGTGCCAGAAGGTATCGACAGGGGGGTTTAGGGCCTGGCAATCAGCCCCAGCATTTT. It is translated as CARRYRQGGLGPGNQPQHF.

This clone is large (0.1 to 1%) within its sample. Other DNA sequences in this sample translate to the same CDR3. The V call is TRBV19, the J call TRBJ2-1, with TRBD1 identical over 7 bases. Germline V CDR1 and CDR2: LNHDA, SQIVND (reference sequence). Trimming cost V 8 bases and J 2 bases; bases outside gene matches: 3. The CDR3 runs 13 residues. The CDR3 spells CASGQATYNEQFF. In DNA, the CDR3 is TGTGCCAGTGGACAGGCGACCTACAATGAGCAGTTCTTC.

The chain employs TRBV19 and TRBJ2-2, with D possibly matching TRBD1 (6 bases). Trimming took 7 bases from V and 5 from J, leaving 20 bases between them. CDR3 length: 16 residues. Germline V gene sequence: CDR1 LNHDA, CDR2 SQIVND (reference sequence). The chain's CDR3 is CASTRHRDGPTGELFF. The CDR3 nucleotides are TGTGCCAGTACCCGACACAGGGACGGACCAACCGGGGAGCTGTTTTTT.

The genes are TRBV5-4 and TRBJ1-2; TRBD1 matches at 7 bases. CDR1 SGHNT and CDR2 YYREEE come from the germline V gene (reference sequence). The CDR3 totals 16 residues. For the CDR3, the DNA is TGTGCTTCTAGGGGGGACAGCAGTCCCCGTACGGGAGGCTACACCTTC. Its protein is CASRGDSSPRTGGYTF.

This sequence joins TRBV5-6 and TRBJ2-5; 14 bases are shared with TRBD2. The ends lost 3 bases at V and 5 bases at J; junction bases unmatched: 9. This CDR3 region has 17 residues. Germline-derived CDR1 and CDR2 are SGHDT and YYEEEE. This chain's CDR3 is CASSWGPGTSGSETQYF. CDR3 DNA: TGTGCCAGCAGCTGGGGACCTGGGACTAGCGGGAGTGAGACCCAGTACTTC.

The chain joins TRBV5-6 to TRBJ2-7; 7 positions match TRBD2. Per the germline V gene, CDR1 is SGHDT and CDR2 is YYEEEE. V lost 1 base, J lost 2 bases, and 6 bases stayed unmatched. The CDR3 totals 15 residues. In nucleotides, the CDR3 is TGTGCCAGCAGCTTGTTTGGGGGAGGGCCCTACGAGCAGTACTTC. Residues: CASSLFGGGPYEQYF.

The chain couples TRBV19 to TRBJ1-1; tentative D call: TRBD1 (6 bases). V gave up 4 bases and J gave up 0 bases, with 9 bases separating them. The germline V gene encodes CDR1 LNHDA and CDR2 SQIVND (reference sequence). The CDR3 runs to 14 residues. CDR3 sequence reads: CASSTGDLNTEAFF. The CDR3 DNA reads as TGTGCCAGTAGTACAGGGGACCTGAACACTGAAGCTTTCTTT. The variable domain in full, completed from reference TRBV19 and TRBJ1-1, reads DGGITQSPKYLFRKEGQNVTLSCEQNLNHDAMYWYRQDPGQGLRLIYYSQIVNDFQKGDIAEGYSVSREKKESFPLTVTSAQKNPTAFYLCASSTGDLNTEAFFGQGTRLTVV.

The V call is TRBV27, the J call TRBJ2-7; a weak D match, TRBD1 (6 bases). This CDR3 is 14 amino acids long. Germline lookup yields CDR1 MNHEY and CDR2 SMNVEV (reference sequence). Deletions cut 6 bases from V and 4 bases from J, with 16 bases between. This chain's CDR3 is CASRLHRTAYEQYF. In nucleotides, the CDR3 is TGTGCCAGCAGGTTACACCGGACAGCATACGAGCAGTACTTC.

There are a few counts of this clone. The chain couples TRBV28 to TRBJ2-1; D is possibly TRBD1 (5 bases). The CDR3 loop spans 12 amino acids. The germline V gene encodes CDR1 MDHEN and CDR2 SYDVKM. V lost 2 bases and J 8 bases, leaving 7 bases between the germline ends. CDR3 residues: CASSLVGDEQFF. The CDR3 bases are TGTGCCAGCAGTTTAGTAGGGGATGAGCAGTTCTTC.